This TCR beta chain was recovered during a study of T cell changes during pregnancy in multiple sclerosis. This clone showed up just once. This table comes from immunoSEQ multiplex PCR, and its TCRdb copy is limited to in-frame clones, with some not included. The sample lists tens of thousands of clones, approximately 95% seen once, with roughly 0.9% in the top ten. This CDR3 is 14 amino acids long. The germline V gene has CDR1 MGHRA and CDR2 YSYEKL. Trimming removed 8 bases from V and 6 bases from J; junction bases left unmatched: 3. Source: peripheral blood, taken in the second trimester of pregnancy. The sequence came from a female donor in good health, enrolled as a control in a pregnancy study. The genes are TRBV4-1 and TRBJ2-1, with 14 bases identical to TRBD2. CDR3 coding DNA: TGCGCCAGCCGCGGGACTAGCGGGGGCAATGAGCAGTTCTTC. Translating gives CASRGTSGGNEQFF.